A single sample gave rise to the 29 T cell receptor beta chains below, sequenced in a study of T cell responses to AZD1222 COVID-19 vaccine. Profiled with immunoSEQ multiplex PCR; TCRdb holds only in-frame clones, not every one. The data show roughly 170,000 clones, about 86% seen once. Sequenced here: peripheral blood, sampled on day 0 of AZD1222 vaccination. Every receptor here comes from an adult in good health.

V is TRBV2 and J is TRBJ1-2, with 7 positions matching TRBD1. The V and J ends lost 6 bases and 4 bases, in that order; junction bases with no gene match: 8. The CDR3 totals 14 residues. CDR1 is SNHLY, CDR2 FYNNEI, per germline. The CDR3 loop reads CASRPDRDAYGYTF. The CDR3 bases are TGTGCCAGCAGACCAGACAGGGATGCCTATGGCTACACCTTC.

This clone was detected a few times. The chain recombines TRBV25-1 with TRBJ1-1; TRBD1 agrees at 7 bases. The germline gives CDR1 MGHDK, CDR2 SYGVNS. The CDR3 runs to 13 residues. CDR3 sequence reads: CGTQGIMNTEAFF. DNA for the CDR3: TGTGGAACACAGGGGATCATGAACACTGAAGCTTTCTTT.

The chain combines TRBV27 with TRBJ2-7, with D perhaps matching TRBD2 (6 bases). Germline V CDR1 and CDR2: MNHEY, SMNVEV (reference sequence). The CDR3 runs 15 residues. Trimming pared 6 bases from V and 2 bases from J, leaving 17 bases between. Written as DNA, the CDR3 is TGTGCCAGCAGCCCTTCGGCTAGCGCAACCTACGAGCAGTACTTC. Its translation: CASSPSASATYEQYF.

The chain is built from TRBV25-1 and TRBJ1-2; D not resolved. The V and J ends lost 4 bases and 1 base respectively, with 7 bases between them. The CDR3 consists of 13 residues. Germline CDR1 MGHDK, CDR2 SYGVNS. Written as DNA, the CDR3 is TGTGCCAGCAGTGTAGACCTTAACTATGGCTACACCTTC. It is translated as CASSVDLNYGYTF.

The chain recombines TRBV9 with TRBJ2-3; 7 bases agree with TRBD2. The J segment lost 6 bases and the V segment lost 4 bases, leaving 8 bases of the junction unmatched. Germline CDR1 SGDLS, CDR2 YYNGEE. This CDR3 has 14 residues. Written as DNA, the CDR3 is TGTGCCAGCAGCCCTCGACTAGCATCCGATACGCAGTATTTT. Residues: CASSPRLASDTQYF. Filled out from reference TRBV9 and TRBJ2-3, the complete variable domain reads DSGVTQTPKHLITATGQRVTLRCSPRSGDLSVYWYQQSLDQGLQFLIQYYNGEERAKGNILERFSAQQFPDLHSELNLSSLELGDSALYFCASSPRLASDTQYFGPGTRLTVL.

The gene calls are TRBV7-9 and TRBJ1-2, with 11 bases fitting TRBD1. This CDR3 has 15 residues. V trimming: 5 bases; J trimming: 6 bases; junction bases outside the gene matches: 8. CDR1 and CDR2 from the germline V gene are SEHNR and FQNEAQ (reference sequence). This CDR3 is CASSTDRGRSNGYTF. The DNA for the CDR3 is TGTGCCAGCAGCACGGACAGGGGGCGAAGTAATGGCTACACCTTC.

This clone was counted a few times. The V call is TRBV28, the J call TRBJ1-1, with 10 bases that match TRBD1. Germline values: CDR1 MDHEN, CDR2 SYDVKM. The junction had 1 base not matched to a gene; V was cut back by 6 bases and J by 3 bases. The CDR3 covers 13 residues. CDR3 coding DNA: TGTGCCAGCAGGGGGACAGGGGACACTGAAGCTTTCTTT. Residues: CASRGTGDTEAFF.

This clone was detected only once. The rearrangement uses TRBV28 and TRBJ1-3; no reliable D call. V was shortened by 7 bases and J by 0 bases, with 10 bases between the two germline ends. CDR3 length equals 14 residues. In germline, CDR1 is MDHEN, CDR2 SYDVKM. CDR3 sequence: CASTSPHSGNTIYF. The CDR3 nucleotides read TGTGCCAGCACTTCCCCACACTCTGGAAACACCATATATTTT.

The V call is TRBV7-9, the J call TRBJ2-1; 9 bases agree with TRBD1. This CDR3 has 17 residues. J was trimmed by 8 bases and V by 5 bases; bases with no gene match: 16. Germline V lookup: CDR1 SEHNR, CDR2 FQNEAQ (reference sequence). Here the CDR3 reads CASSPPFGETGGYEQFF. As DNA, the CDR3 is TGTGCCAGCAGCCCCCCTTTTGGCGAGACAGGGGGATATGAGCAGTTCTTC.

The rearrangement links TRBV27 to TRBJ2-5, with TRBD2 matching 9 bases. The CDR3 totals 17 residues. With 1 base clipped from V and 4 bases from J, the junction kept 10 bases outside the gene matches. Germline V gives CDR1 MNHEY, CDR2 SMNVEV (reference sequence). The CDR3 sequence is CASSLYGGRAWGETQYF. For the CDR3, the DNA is TGTGCCAGCAGTTTATATGGCGGGAGGGCCTGGGGAGAGACCCAGTACTTC.

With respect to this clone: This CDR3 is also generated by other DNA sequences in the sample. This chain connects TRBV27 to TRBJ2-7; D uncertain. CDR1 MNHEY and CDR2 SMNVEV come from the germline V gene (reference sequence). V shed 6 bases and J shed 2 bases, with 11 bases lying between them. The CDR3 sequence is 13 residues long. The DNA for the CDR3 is TGTGCCAGCAGCCTTGGGGTAGCCTACGAGCAGTACTTC. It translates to CASSLGVAYEQYF.

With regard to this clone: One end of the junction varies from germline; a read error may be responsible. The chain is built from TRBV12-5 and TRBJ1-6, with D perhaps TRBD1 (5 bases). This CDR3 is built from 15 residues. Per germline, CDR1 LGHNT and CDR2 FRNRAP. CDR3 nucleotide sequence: TGTGCTAGTGCTTTGGGGGACTCCTATAATTCACCCCTCCACTTT. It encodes CASALGDSYNSPLHF.

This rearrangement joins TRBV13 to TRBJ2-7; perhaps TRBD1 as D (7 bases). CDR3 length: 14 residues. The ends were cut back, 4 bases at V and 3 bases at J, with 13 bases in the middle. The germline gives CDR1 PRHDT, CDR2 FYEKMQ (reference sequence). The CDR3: CASSSQGGHYEQYF. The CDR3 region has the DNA TGTGCCAGCAGCTCCCAGGGGGGACACTACGAGCAGTACTTC. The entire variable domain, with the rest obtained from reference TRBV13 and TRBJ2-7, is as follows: AAGVIQSPRHLIKEKRETATLKCYPIPRHDTVYWYQQGPGQDPQFLISFYEKMQSDKGSIPDRFSAQQFSDYHSELNMSSLELGDSALYFCASSSQGGHYEQYFGPGTRLTVT.

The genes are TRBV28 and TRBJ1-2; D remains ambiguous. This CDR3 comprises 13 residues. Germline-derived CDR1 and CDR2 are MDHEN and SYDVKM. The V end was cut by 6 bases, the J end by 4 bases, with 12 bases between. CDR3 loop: CASRTAALYGYTF. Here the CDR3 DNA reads TGTGCCAGCAGGACTGCCGCCCTCTATGGCTACACCTTC.

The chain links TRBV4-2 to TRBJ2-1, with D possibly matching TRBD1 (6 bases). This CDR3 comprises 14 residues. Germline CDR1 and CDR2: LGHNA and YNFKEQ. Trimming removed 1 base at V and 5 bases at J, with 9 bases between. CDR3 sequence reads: CASSQVRDNNEQFF. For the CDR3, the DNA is TGTGCCAGCAGCCAAGTCCGGGACAACAATGAGCAGTTCTTC.

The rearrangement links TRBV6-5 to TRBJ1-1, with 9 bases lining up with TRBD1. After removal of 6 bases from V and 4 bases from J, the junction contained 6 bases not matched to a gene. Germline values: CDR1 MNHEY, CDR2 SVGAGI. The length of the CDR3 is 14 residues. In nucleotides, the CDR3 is TGTGCCAGCAGGGACAGGGGATCGGGCACTGAAGCTTTCTTT. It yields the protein CASRDRGSGTEAFF.

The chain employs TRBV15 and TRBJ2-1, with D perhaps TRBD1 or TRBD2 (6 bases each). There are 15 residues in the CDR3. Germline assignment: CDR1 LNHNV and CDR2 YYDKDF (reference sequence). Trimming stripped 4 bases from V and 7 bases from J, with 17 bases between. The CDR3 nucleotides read TGTGCCACCAGCACCCACCCGGGGGCGAATAATGAGCAGTTCTTC. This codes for CATSTHPGANNEQFF.

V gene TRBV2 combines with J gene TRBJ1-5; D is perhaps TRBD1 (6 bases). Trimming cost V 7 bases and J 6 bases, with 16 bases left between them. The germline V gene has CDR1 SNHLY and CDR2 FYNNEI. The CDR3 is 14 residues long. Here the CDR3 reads CASTKGGGGQPQHF. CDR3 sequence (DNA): TGTGCCAGCACCAAAGGCGGGGGCGGTCAGCCCCAGCATTTT.

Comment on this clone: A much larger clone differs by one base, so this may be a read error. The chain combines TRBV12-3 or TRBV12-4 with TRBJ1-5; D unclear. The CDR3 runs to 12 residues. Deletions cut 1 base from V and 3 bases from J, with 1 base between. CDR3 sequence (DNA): TGTGCCAGCAGTTTAGACAATCAGCCCCAGCATTTT. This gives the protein CASSLDNQPQHF.

The CDR3 DNA reads as TGCGCCAGCAGCCCCGGCCATGGGGACAGCAATCAGCCCCAGCATTTT. Translation gives CASSPGHGDSNQPQHF. The chain combines TRBV5-1 with TRBJ1-5; D is perhaps TRBD1 (5 bases). CDR3 length: 16 amino acids. Trimming stripped 4 bases from V and 1 base from J, with 15 bases between. Looked up from germline, CDR1 is SGHRS and CDR2 is YFSETQ. Full variable domain (remainder filled in from reference TRBV5-1 and TRBJ1-5): KAGVTQTPRYLIKTRGQQVTLSCSPISGHRSVSWYQQTPGQGLQFLFEYFSETQRNKGNFPGRFSGRQFSNSRSEMNVSTLELGDSALYLCASSPGHGDSNQPQHFGDGTRLSIL.

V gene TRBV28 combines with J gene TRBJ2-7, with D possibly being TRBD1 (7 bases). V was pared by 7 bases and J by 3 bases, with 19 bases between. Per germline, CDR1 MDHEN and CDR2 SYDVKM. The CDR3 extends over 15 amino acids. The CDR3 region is CASTQGGHKFYEQYF. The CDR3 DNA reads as TGTGCCAGCACCCAGGGGGGACACAAATTCTACGAGCAGTACTTC.

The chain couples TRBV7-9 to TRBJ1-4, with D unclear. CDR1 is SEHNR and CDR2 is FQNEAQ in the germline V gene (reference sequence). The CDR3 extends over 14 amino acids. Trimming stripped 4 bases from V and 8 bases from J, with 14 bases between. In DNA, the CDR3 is TGTGCCAGCAGCTACCGGACCCAAGGAGAAAAACTGTTTTTT. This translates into CASSYRTQGEKLFF.

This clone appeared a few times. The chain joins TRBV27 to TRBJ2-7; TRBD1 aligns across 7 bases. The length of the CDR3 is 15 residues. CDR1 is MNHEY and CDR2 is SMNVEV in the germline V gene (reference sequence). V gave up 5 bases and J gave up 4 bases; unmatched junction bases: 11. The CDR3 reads CASSRTGTAAYEQYF. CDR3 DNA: TGTGCCAGCAGTAGAACCGGGACAGCTGCTTACGAGCAGTACTTC.

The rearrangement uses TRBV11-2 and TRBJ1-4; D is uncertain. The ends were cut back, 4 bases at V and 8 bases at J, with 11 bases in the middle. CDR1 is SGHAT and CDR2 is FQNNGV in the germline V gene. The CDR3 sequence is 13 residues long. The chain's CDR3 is CASSSRPAEKLFF. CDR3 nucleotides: TGTGCCAGCAGCTCCAGACCCGCCGAAAAACTGTTTTTT.

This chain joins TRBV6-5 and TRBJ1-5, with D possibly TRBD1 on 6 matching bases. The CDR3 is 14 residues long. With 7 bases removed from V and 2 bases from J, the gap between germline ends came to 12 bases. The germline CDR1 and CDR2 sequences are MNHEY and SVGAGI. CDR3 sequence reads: CASIGGFGNQPQHF. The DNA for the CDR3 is TGTGCCAGCATAGGGGGGTTCGGCAATCAGCCCCAGCATTTT.

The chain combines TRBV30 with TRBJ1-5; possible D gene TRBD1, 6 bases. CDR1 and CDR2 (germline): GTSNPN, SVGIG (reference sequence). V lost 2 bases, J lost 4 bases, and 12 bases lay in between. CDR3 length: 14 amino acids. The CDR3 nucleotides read TGTGCCTGGAGTTCACAGGGTAGAAATCAGCCCCAGCATTTT. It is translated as CAWSSQGRNQPQHF.

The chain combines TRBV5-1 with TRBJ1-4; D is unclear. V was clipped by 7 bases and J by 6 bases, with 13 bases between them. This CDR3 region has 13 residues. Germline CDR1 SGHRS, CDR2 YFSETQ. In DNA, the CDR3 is TGCGCCAGCTTCTTCGAGACTGATGAAAAACTGTTTTTT. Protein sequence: CASFFETDEKLFF.

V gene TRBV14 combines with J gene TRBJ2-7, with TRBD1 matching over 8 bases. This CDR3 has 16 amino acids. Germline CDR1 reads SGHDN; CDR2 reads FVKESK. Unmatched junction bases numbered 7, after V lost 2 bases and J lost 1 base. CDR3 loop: CASSQMFGTGSYEQYF. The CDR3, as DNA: TGTGCCAGCAGCCAAATGTTCGGGACAGGTTCCTACGAGCAGTACTTC. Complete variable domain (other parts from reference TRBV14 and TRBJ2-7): EAGVTQFPSHSVIEKGQTVTLRCDPISGHDNLYWYRRVMGKEIKFLLHFVKESKQDESGMPNNRFLAERTGGTYSTLKVQPAELEDSGVYFCASSQMFGTGSYEQYFGPGTRLTVT.

CDR3 nucleotide sequence: TGTGCCAGCAGCTTAGGCGACAGGGTCGGGTATGGCTACACCTTC. Encoded protein: CASSLGDRVGYGYTF. This chain links TRBV7-8 with TRBJ1-2; 7 bases are shared with TRBD1. V lost 1 base to trimming and J lost 5 bases; unmatched junction nucleotides: 7. The CDR3 is made up of 15 amino acids. Germline CDR1 and CDR2: SGHVS and FQNEAQ.